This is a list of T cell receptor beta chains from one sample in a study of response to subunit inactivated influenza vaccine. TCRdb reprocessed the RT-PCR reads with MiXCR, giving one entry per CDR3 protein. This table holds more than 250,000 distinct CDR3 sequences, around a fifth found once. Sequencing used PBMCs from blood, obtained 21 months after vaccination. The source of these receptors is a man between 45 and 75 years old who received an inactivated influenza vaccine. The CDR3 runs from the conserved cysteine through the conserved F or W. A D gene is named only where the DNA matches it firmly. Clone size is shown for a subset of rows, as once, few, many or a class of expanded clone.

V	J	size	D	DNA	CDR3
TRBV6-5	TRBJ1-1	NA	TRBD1	TGTGCCAGCAGTTACTCGAGGGGGCCCACTGAAGCTTTCTTT	CASSYSRGPTEAFF
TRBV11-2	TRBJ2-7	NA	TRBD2	TGTGCCAGCAGCAGCGGGGATTACTACGAGCAGTACTTC	CASSSGDYYEQYF
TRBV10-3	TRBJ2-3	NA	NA	TGTGCCATCACTGGGTCCCCCACAGATACGCAGTATTTT	CAITGSPTDTQYF
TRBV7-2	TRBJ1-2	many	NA	TGTGCCAGCAGCTTAGGAGGTCGGCGGGACTATGGCTACACCTTC	CASSLGGRRDYGYTF
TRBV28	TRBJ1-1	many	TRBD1	TGTGCCAGCAGCCCCTGGACAGGAAACACTGAAGCTTTCTTT	CASSPWTGNTEAFF
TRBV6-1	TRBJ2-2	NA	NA	TGTGCCAGCAGTGAGACGGGGCAGTCCGGGGAGCTGTTTTTT	CASSETGQSGELFF
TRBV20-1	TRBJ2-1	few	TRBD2	TGCAGTGCTAGAGCAGGTCGCGGGAGAGGTCGGAATGAGCAGTTCTTC	CSARAGRGRGRNEQFF
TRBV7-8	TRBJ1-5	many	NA	TGTGCCAGCAGCTTACCTACGAGCCTGGGGCCCCAGCATTTT	CASSLPTSLGPQHF
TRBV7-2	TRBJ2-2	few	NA	TGTGCCAGCAGCCTTCAGGGGAGTAGGACCGGGGAGCTGTTTTTT	CASSLQGSRTGELFF
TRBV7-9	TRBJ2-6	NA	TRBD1	TGTGCCAGCAGCCGGCGCCGACAGGGGGCTGGGGCCAACGTCCTGACTTTC	CASSRRRQGAGANVLTF
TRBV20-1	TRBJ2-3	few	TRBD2	TGCAGTGCTAGTGGGACGGGGGGAACCACAGATACGCAGTATTTT	CSASGTGGTTDTQYF
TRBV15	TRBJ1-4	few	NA	TGTGCCACCAGCAGAACCGCCGGCAGGTCAACTAATGAAAAACTGTTTTTT	CATSRTAGRSTNEKLFF
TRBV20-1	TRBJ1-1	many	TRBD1	TGCAGTGCTTCTCCAGGGGGGAGTGGGACTAAGGAAGCTTTCTTT	CSASPGGSGTKEAFF
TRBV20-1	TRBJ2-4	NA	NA	TGCAGTGCTAGTCCGGGGACCAAAAACATTCAGTACTTC	CSASPGTKNIQYF
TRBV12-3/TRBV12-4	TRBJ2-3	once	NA	TGTGCCAGCAGAGAACAGGGTGCAGATACGCAGTATTTT	CASREQGADTQYF
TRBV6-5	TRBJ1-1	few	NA	TGTGCCAGCAGTTACATAGGGGGGAACACTGAAGCTTTCTTT	CASSYIGGNTEAFF
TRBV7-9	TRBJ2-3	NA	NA	TGTGCCAGCAGCTTAGAAGTGGGCTCCCTGGATACGCAGTATTTT	CASSLEVGSLDTQYF
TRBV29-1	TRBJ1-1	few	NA	TGCAGCGTTGTCCGGGGGAGGACTGAAGCTTTCTTT	CSVVRGRTEAFF
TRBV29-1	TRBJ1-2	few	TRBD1	TGCAGCGGTGGGACAGGGAATGGCTACACCTTC	CSGGTGNGYTF
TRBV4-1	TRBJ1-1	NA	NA	TGCGCCAGCAGCCACCGAGGATTCACTGAAGCTTTCTTT	CASSHRGFTEAFF
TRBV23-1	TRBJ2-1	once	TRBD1	TGCGCCAGCAATCCTATACGGACAGGCTCCTACAATGAGCAGTTCTTC	CASNPIRTGSYNEQFF
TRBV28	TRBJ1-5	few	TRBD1	TGTGCCAGCAGTTTATGGAGGGACAGGGGAAGGGGTAAGCCCCAGCATTTT	CASSLWRDRGRGKPQHF
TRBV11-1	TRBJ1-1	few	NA	TGTGCCAGCACCCTTAGGTGGGGATTCCATCTTGAGAACACTGAAGCTTTCTTT	CASTLRWGFHLENTEAFF
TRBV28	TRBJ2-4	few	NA	TGTGCCAGCAGTTCGACAGGAGGTGGAAACATTCAGTACTTC	CASSSTGGGNIQYF
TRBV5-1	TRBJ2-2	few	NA	TGCGCCAGCAGCTCGGGTATCCCCGGGACTTCGACCGGGGAGCTGTTTTTT	CASSSGIPGTSTGELFF
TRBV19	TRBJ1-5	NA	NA	TGTGCCAGTAGTACAGGGGACCGGAGCAATCAGCCCCAGCATTTT	CASSTGDRSNQPQHF
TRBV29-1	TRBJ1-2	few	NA	TGCAGCGTTGTTCCCCCTTCGCACTATGGCTACACCTTC	CSVVPPSHYGYTF
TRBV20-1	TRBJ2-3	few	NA	TGCAGTGCTAGATGGGTCACGGGGCGAGATACGCAGTATTTT	CSARWVTGRDTQYF
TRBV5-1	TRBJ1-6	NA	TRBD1	TGCGCCAGCAGGACAGGGATGAGCTCCTATAATTCACCCCTCCACTTT	CASRTGMSSYNSPLHF
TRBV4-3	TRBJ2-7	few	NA	TGCGCCAGCAGCCAAGATACCCCCAGGGTCCCTTCCTACGAGCAGTACTTC	CASSQDTPRVPSYEQYF
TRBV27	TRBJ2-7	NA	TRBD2	TGTGCCAGCAGTATACGACTAGCGGGAGGGCCCAACGAGCAGTACTTC	CASSIRLAGGPNEQYF
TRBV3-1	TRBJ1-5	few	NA	TGTGCCAGCAGCCAAACGGTCGGGTTTCAGCCCCAGCATTTT	CASSQTVGFQPQHF
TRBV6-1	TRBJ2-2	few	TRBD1	TGTGCCAGCAGTCGACAGGGGTTCGGGGAGCTGTTTTTT	CASSRQGFGELFF
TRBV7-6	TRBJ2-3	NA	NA	TGTGCCAGCACCCGGGGGCCGGGGGATACGCAGTATTTT	CASTRGPGDTQYF
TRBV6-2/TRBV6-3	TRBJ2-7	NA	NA	TGTGCCAGCAGTTACGAATGGGGGAAGAGCTCCTACGAGCAGTACTTC	CASSYEWGKSSYEQYF
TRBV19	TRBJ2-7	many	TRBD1	TGTGCCAGTGGGACAGGAGAAGCCTACGAGCAGTACTTC	CASGTGEAYEQYF
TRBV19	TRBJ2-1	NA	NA	TGTGCCAGTAGTATGGCGGGCTACAATGAGCAGTTCTTC	CASSMAGYNEQFF
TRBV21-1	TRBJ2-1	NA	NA	TGTGCCAGCAGAAAAAAAACGAAGGATCTAGCGGGAGTCTACAATGAGCAGTTCTTC	CASRKKTKDLAGVYNEQFF
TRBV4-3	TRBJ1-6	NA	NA	TGCGCCAGCAGCCAAGATAGCGGGCTAAATTCACCCCTCCACTTT	CASSQDSGLNSPLHF
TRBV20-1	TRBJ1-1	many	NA	TGCAGTGCTATGTGGCAGTTGAACACTGAAGCTTTCTTT	CSAMWQLNTEAFF
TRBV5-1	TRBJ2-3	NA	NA	TGCGCCAGCAGCACACAGGGTGGGAGCACAGATACGCAGTATTTT	CASSTQGGSTDTQYF
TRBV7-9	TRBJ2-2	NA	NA	TGTGCCAGCAGCCCCCCAAAACACAACACCGGGGAGCTGTTTTTT	CASSPPKHNTGELFF
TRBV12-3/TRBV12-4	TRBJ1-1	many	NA	TGTGCCAGCAGGCATAGTTGGGGCGTGAAAGCTTTCTTT	CASRHSWGVKAFF
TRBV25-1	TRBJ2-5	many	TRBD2	TGTGCCAGCAGTGATGCGAGCGGGAGAGCGGAGACCCAGTACTTC	CASSDASGRAETQYF
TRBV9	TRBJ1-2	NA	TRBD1	TGTGCCAGCAGCGTATCAACGGGACAGGGAAACTATGGCTACACCTTC	CASSVSTGQGNYGYTF
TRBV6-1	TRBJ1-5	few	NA	TGTGCCAGCAGGCAGGGGATGAATCAGCCCCAGCATTTT	CASRQGMNQPQHF
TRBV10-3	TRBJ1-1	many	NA	TGTGCCATCAGTGACCCGAGGGCCAACACTGAAGCTTTCTTT	CAISDPRANTEAFF
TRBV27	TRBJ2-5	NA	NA	TGTGCCAGCAGTTTCTCGGGCGCTTTTCTAGAGACCCAGTACTTC	CASSFSGAFLETQYF
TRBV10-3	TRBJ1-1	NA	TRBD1	TGTGCCATCAGTCATACAGGGGAAAACACTGAAGCTTTCTTT	CAISHTGENTEAFF
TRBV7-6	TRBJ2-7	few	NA	TGTGCCAGCAGCTTAGGAGGGTCGGGGGAGCAGTACTTC	CASSLGGSGEQYF
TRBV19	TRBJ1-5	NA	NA	TGTGCCAGTAGTAAATGGAGCAATCAGCCCCAGCATTTT	CASSKWSNQPQHF
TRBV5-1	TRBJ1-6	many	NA	TGCGCCAGCAGCTTGGATTCTCCACCCCTCCACTTT	CASSLDSPPLHF
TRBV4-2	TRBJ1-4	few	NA	TGTGCCAGCAGCCAAGAAGGTGGTGGGCCAGCTCAGGGAAAACTGTTTTTT	CASSQEGGGPAQGKLFF